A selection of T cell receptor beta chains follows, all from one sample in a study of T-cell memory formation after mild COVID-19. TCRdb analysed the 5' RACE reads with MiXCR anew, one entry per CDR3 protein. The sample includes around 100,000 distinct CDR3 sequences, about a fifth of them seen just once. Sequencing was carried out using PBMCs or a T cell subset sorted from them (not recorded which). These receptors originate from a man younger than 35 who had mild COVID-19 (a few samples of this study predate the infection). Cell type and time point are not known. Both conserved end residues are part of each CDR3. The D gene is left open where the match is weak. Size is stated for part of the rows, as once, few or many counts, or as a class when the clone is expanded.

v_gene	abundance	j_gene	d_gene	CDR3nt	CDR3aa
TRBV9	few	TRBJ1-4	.	TGTGCCAGCAGCGCCTCCCTTCGGGAAAAACTGTTTTTT	CASSASLREKLFF
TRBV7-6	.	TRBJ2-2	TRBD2	TGTGCCAGCAGCTTAGTCGAGGGACTAGCGGGGGGGCCTTGGACCGGGGAGCTGTTTTTT	CASSLVEGLAGGPWTGELFF
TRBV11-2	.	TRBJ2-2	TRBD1	TGTGCCAGCAGCCTAGGACAGGGATACACCGGGGAGCTGTTTTTT	CASSLGQGYTGELFF
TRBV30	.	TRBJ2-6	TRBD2	TGTGCCTCCGGGTCTAGCGGCATCTCTGGGGCCAACGTCCTGACTTTC	CASGSSGISGANVLTF
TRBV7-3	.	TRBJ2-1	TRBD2	TGTGCCAGCAGCAGCGCGGGGGGGTCCTACAATGAGCAGTTCTTC	CASSSAGGSYNEQFF
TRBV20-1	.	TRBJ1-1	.	TGCAGTGCTAGGGGGGGTGGAATGAACACTGAAGCTTTCTTT	CSARGGGMNTEAFF
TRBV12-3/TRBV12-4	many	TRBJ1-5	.	TGTGCCAGCAGTTTATCAGGTCAGCCCCAGCATTTT	CASSLSGQPQHF
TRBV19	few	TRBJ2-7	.	TGTGCCAGTTCCCCCCGGGACCGACCATCCTACGAGCAGTACTTC	CASSPRDRPSYEQYF
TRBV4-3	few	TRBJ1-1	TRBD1	TGCGCCAGCAGCCAAGCCGGGACAGGGGTTGCTGAAGCTTTCTTT	CASSQAGTGVAEAFF
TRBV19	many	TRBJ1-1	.	TGTGCCAGTACCCCCGGGATTGGGGGCACTGAAGCTTTCTTT	CASTPGIGGTEAFF
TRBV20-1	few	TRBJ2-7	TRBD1	TGCAGTGCTTTAGACAGGGGGCGGTACGAGCAGTACTTC	CSALDRGRYEQYF
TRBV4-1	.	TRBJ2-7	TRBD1	TGCGCCAGCAGCCTCGCGTTGGACAGGGGGCTGGTCGAGCAGTACTTC	CASSLALDRGLVEQYF
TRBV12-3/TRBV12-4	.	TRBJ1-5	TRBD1	TGTGCCAGCAGACAGGACAGGGTTGGCAATCAGCCCCAGCATTTT	CASRQDRVGNQPQHF
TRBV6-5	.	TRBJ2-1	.	TGTGCCAGCAGTTATCTAGAGGGACATCCTCCGTTCTTC	CASSYLEGHPPFF
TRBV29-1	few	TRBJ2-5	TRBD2	TGCAGCGTTGAAGAACTAGCGGGGGAGTTGGAGACCCAGTACTTC	CSVEELAGELETQYF
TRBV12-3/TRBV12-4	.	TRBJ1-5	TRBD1	TGTGCCAGCAGCCTGCTTGGGACAGGGGTTTTTCGGCAGCCCCAGCATTTT	CASSLLGTGVFRQPQHF
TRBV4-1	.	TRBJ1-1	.	TGCGCCAGCAGCCAACCACTCTCCGGAGCTGAAGCTTTCTTT	CASSQPLSGAEAFF
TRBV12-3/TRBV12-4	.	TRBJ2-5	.	TGTGCCAGCAGACCTCGGGGGACCCAAGAGACCCAGTACTTC	CASRPRGTQETQYF
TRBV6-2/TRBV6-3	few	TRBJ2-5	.	TGTGCCAGCAGTTACCCCCCGGAGCGGAGAGAGACCCAGTACTTC	CASSYPPERRETQYF
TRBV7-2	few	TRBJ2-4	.	TGTGCCAGCAGCCTGAGGGGGACAACGGTCAAAAACATTCAGTACTTC	CASSLRGTTVKNIQYF
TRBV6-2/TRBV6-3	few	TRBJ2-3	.	TGTGCCAGCAGTCACTCCGATACGCAGTATTTT	CASSHSDTQYF
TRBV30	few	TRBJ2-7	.	TGTGCCTGGAGTGTAGCCGCCTTTATCTACGAGCAGTACTTC	CAWSVAAFIYEQYF
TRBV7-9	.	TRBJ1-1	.	TGTGCCAGCAGCTTAGTAGGAAGGAGGCTGAACACTGAAGCTTTCTTT	CASSLVGRRLNTEAFF
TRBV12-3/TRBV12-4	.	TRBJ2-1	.	TGTGCCAGCAGACCGGTGAGGCCTAACAATGAGCAGTTCTTC	CASRPVRPNNEQFF
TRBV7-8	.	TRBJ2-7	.	TGTGCCAGCAGCCCCCGGGATGGGGTTGACTACGAGCAGTACTTC	CASSPRDGVDYEQYF
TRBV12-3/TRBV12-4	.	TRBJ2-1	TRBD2	TGTGCCAGCAGCGGGGGGGCAGGCTACAATGAGCAGTTCTTC	CASSGGAGYNEQFF
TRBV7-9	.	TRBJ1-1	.	TGTGCCAGCAGCTTAGTGGTGTCAATCCTGAACACTGAAGCTTTCTTT	CASSLVVSILNTEAFF
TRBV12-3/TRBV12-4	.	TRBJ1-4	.	TGTGCCAGCAGGGCATCAACGGTCTCGGGTGAAAAACTGTTTTTT	CASRASTVSGEKLFF
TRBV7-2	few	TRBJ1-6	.	TGTGCCAGCAGCTTAGTTCCAGATGCCTATAATTCACCCCTCCACTTT	CASSLVPDAYNSPLHF
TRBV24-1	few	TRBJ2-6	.	TGTGCCACCAGTGAACAGGCCTCTGGGGCCAACGTCCTGACTTTC	CATSEQASGANVLTF
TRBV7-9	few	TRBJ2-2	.	TGTGCCAGCAGCCAAGTTGGGGGAGACACCGGGGAGCTGTTTTTT	CASSQVGGDTGELFF
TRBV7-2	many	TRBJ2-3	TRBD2	TGTGCCAGCAGCTGGGCTAGCGGGGTTGCAGATACGCAGTATTTT	CASSWASGVADTQYF
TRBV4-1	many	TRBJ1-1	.	TGCGCCAGCAGCCAAGAGGCGCCCGGGGGGCGGAACACTGAAGCTTTCTTT	CASSQEAPGGRNTEAFF
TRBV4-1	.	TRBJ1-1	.	TGCGCCAGCAGCCCAGGGACGTGGACTGAAGCTTTCTTT	CASSPGTWTEAFF
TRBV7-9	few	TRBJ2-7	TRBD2	TGTGCCAGCAGCCGGACTAGCCCCCGGGAGCAGTACTTC	CASSRTSPREQYF
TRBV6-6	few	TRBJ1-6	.	TGTGCCAGCAGTTACGGCGGGGACCTCCACTTT	CASSYGGDLHF
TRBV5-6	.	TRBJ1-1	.	TGTGCCAGCAGAGCTACAGGAACAACCGAAGCTTTCTTT	CASRATGTTEAFF
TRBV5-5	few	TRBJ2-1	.	TGTGCCAGCAGCTCGGGGGGCAAAAGCTCCTACAATGAGCAGTTCTTC	CASSSGGKSSYNEQFF
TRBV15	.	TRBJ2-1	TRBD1	TGTGCCACCAGCAGCAGGGGGCTGGGCAATGAGCAGTTCTTC	CATSSRGLGNEQFF
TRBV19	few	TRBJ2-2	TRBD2	TGTGCCAGTAGTCCGGGGGGGCTTGGCACCGGGGAGCTGTTTTTT	CASSPGGLGTGELFF
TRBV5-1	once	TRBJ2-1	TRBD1	TGCGCCAGCAGCGGACAGGATTCCTACAATGAGCAGTTCTTC	CASSGQDSYNEQFF
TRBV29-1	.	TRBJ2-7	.	TGCAGCGTTGAAGATCCGGGATACGAGCAGTACTTC	CSVEDPGYEQYF
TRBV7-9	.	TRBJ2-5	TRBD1	TGTGCCAGCAGCTCCGGGACAGGTGGATTCCAAGAGACCCAGTACTTC	CASSSGTGGFQETQYF
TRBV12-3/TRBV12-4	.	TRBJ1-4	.	TGTGCCAGCAGTTTGGACCCAGACGGTGATGAAAAACTGTTTTTT	CASSLDPDGDEKLFF
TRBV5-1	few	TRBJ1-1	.	TGCGCCAGCAGATGGAAAGGGGTTTACACTGAAGCTTTCTTT	CASRWKGVYTEAFF
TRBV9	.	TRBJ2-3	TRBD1	TGTGCCAGCAGCCACCCCCCCGAGGGGGCGAGCACAGATACGCAGTATTTT	CASSHPPEGASTDTQYF
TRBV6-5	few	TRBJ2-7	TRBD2	TGTGCCAGCAGTCACGGACCGGGGGGAGAGCAGTACTTC	CASSHGPGGEQYF
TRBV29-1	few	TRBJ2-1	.	TGCAGCGGTGGTGGTAAAGAGCAGTTCTTC	CSGGGKEQFF
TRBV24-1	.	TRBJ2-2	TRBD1	TGTGCCACCAGTGATCCACTCAGGGGGCGCCCCGGGGAGCTGTTTTTT	CATSDPLRGRPGELFF
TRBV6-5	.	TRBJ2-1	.	TGTGCCAGCAGTTACTCTGCGGGTGCCTACAATGAGCAGTTCTTC	CASSYSAGAYNEQFF
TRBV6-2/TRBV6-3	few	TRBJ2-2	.	TGTGCCAGCACAGGAGTTTTCTTATCCGGGGAGCTGTTTTTT	CASTGVFLSGELFF
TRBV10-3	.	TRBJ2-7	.	TGTGCCATACTCGACCGAAACGCCTACGAGCAGTACTTC	CAILDRNAYEQYF
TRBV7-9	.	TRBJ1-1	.	TGTGCCAGCAGCTTACCGGGACGGACTGAAGCTTTCTTT	CASSLPGRTEAFF
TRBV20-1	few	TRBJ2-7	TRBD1	TGCAGTGCTAGAGGTGGAGGACAGGGTCGTTACGAGCAGTACTTC	CSARGGGQGRYEQYF
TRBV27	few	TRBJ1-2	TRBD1	TGTGCCAGCAGTTTAGTTACAGGGGGCGGCGATGGCTACACCTTC	CASSLVTGGGDGYTF
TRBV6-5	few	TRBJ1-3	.	TGTGCCAGCAGTTTAACACCGACCCCCTCTTGGGCCTCTGGAAACACCATATATTTT	CASSLTPTPSWASGNTIYF
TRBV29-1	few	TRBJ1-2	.	TGCAGCGTTCGACAGTCCTATGGCTACACCTTC	CSVRQSYGYTF
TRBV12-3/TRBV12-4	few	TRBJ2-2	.	TGTGCCAGCAGTTTAGCGCGGACCGGGGAGCTGTTTTTT	CASSLARTGELFF
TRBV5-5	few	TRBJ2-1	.	TGTGCCAGCAGTTACCAGGGCGGTGGGGATAAGAATTACGGGCAGTTCTTC	CASSYQGGGDKNYGQFF